The next 14 T cell receptor beta chains were all read from a single sample in a study of a mutant IDH1 vaccine in newly diagnosed glioma. Specified time point: week 23, last vaccination. Doses of 300 ug of mutant IDH1 20-mer peptide were given with topical imiquimod. These receptors are not linked to any known antigen. Assay: immunoSEQ multiplex PCR; the TCRdb copy retains only in-frame clones and omits some. The sample gives about 82,000 clones, 85% of which show up once; 2% to 2.5% is in the top ten. The source was PBMCs, collected from a glioma patient whose treatment included an IDH1 peptide vaccine. The receptors derive from a man younger than 40 with glioma. Some clones in this sample may be carry-over from other donors' samples.

V gene TRBV15 combines with J gene TRBJ1-2, with 7 bases matching TRBD1. The junction had 0 bases not matched to a gene; V was cut back by 1 base and J by 4 bases. CDR1 is LNHNV, CDR2 YYDKDF, per germline (reference sequence). The CDR3 sequence is 13 residues long. The CDR3 coding sequence is TGTGCCACCAGCAGAGGGACAGGCTATGGCTACACCTTC. It specifies CATSRGTGYGYTF.

V usage is TRBV5-4 and J usage is TRBJ2-7, with 8 bases aligning to TRBD1. The CDR3 consists of 12 residues. Unmatched junction bases numbered 2, after V lost 4 bases and J lost 5 bases. Germline loops: CDR1 SGHNT, CDR2 YYREEE (reference sequence). CDR3 nucleotide sequence: TGTGCCAGCAGCCGGACAGGGAACGAGCAGTACTTC. Its protein product is CASSRTGNEQYF.

This sequence joins TRBV30 and TRBJ1-2; no firm D call. This CDR3 is built from 15 residues. Trimming cost V 0 bases and J 4 bases, with 15 bases left between them. Germline CDR1 GTSNPN, CDR2 SVGIG (reference sequence). CDR3 sequence reads: CAWSVLSRPPYGYTF. DNA of the CDR3: TGTGCCTGGAGTGTACTATCCCGCCCTCCCTATGGCTACACCTTC.

The CDR3 region is CASSSDSLDDTQYF. CDR3 DNA: TGTGCCAGCAGTTCCGACAGTCTAGACGATACGCAGTATTTT. This chain uses TRBV28 with TRBJ2-3, with D tentatively TRBD1 (5 bases). Per the germline V gene, CDR1 is MDHEN and CDR2 is SYDVKM. The V and J ends lost 4 bases and 6 bases respectively, with 14 bases between them. This CDR3 comprises 14 residues.

The rearrangement joins TRBV11-2 to TRBJ1-3, with 9 bases that match TRBD1. CDR1 is SGHAT, CDR2 FQNNGV, per germline. V lost 5 bases to trimming and J lost 3 bases; unmatched junction nucleotides: 5. The CDR3 covers 15 residues. The CDR3 DNA is TGTGCCAGCAGCATGGGACAGGGCTATGGAAACACCATATATTTT. It translates to CASSMGQGYGNTIYF. Variable domain in full (rest from reference TRBV11-2 and TRBJ1-3): EAGVAQSPRYKIIEKRQSVAFWCNPISGHATLYWYQQILGQGPKLLIQFQNNGVVDDSQLPKDRFSAERLKGVDSTLKIQPAKLEDSAVYLCASSMGQGYGNTIYFGEGSWLTVV.

This chain links TRBV5-6 with TRBJ1-4, with D possibly being TRBD1 (6 bases). The V end lost 3 bases, the J end lost 1 base, and 10 bases lay between the germline ends. The germline V gene encodes CDR1 SGHDT and CDR2 YYEEEE. The CDR3 consists of 15 residues. The CDR3 region has the DNA TGTGCCAGCAGCTCTGTCAGGGGAACTAATGAAAAACTGTTTTTT. Translating it yields CASSSVRGTNEKLFF.

This chain joins TRBV6-1 and TRBJ1-2; 8 nucleotides line up with TRBD1. Germline lookup yields CDR1 MNHNS and CDR2 SASEGT. J gave up 4 bases and V 7 bases, and 8 bases lay outside the gene matches. The CDR3 extends over 14 amino acids. CDR3: CASTMTGASYGYTF. CDR3 in DNA: TGTGCCAGCACCATGACAGGGGCCAGCTATGGCTACACCTTC.

The CDR3 nucleotides read TGTGCCAGCAGGCGACAGCCCTCCTACGAGCAGTACTTC. Encoded protein: CASRRQPSYEQYF. The gene calls are TRBV27 and TRBJ2-7; possible D gene TRBD1, 5 bases. The CDR3 is made up of 13 amino acids. V was trimmed by 6 bases and J by 0 bases, leaving 9 bases between them. Germline CDR1 and CDR2: MNHEY and SMNVEV (reference sequence).

The V gene is TRBV28, the J gene TRBJ2-3; tentative D call: TRBD2 (6 bases). The V and J ends lost 8 bases and 0 bases respectively, with 18 bases between them. CDR1 is MDHEN, CDR2 SYDVKM, per germline. The CDR3 covers 16 residues. The CDR3 region is CASGTSSPYSTDTQYF. The CDR3 DNA is TGTGCCAGCGGGACTTCTTCACCGTATAGCACAGATACGCAGTATTTT.

The CDR3 loop is CASSGTGGNQPQHF. CDR3 bases: TGTGCCAGCAGCGGGACAGGGGGCAATCAGCCCCAGCATTTT. V usage is TRBV9 and J usage is TRBJ1-5; 9 nucleotides agree with TRBD1. Germline V CDR1 and CDR2: SGDLS, YYNGEE. This CDR3 has 14 residues. The V and J ends lost 3 bases and 2 bases, in that order; junction bases with no gene match: 0.

The chain joins TRBV10-3 to TRBJ2-3, with TRBD2 matching 9 bases. The V gene's germline CDR1 is ENHRY and CDR2 SYGVKD. This CDR3 region has 18 residues. J lost 0 bases, V lost 4 bases, and 11 bases had no gene match. Here the CDR3 reads CAISGLSGLAASTDTQYF. The DNA for the CDR3 is TGTGCCATCAGTGGCTTATCGGGACTAGCAGCTAGCACAGATACGCAGTATTTT.

This chain uses TRBV10-3 with TRBJ2-2; weak D call: TRBD1 (5 bases). CDR3 length: 14 residues. Germline V gene sequence: CDR1 ENHRY, CDR2 SYGVKD. The V end lost 8 bases, the J end lost 4 bases, and 14 bases lay between the germline ends. The CDR3 region has the DNA TGTGCCATCGGGGCCGTAGGACCCACCGGGGAGCTGTTTTTT. Protein product: CAIGAVGPTGELFF.

The chain combines TRBV28 with TRBJ2-3, with unresolved D. CDR3 length equals 14 residues. Germline-derived CDR1 and CDR2 are MDHEN and SYDVKM. V dropped 2 bases and J dropped 2 bases, with 8 bases sitting between them. CDR3 nucleotide sequence: TGTGCCAGCAGTTTAACTCAGGACACAGATACGCAGTATTTT. The encoded protein is CASSLTQDTDTQYF.

DNA of the CDR3: TGTGCCAGCTCACCAGTCCATTATCAGCCCCAGCATTTT. This codes for CASSPVHYQPQHF. The rearrangement joins TRBV18 to TRBJ1-5; D uncertain. Trimming removed 2 bases at V and 5 bases at J, with 7 bases between. Germline CDR1 is KGHSH and CDR2 is LQKENI. The CDR3 is 13 residues long.